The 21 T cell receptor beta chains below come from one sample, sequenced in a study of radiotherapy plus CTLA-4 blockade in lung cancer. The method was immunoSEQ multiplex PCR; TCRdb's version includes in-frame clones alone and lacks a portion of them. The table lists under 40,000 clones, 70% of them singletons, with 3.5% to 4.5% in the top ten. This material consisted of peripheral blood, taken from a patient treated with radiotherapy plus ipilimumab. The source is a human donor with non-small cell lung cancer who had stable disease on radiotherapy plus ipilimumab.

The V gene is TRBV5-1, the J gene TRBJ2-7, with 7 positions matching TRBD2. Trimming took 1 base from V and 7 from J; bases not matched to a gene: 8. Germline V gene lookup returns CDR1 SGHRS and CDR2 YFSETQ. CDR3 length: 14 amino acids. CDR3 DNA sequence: TGCGCCAGCAGCTTGCAGGGAGGGCCGAGAGAGCAGTACTTC. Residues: CASSLQGGPREQYF.

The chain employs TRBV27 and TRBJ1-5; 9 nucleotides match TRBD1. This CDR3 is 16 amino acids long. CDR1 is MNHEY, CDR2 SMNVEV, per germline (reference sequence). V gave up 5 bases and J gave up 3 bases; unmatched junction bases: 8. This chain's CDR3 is CASSAHNRGPNQPQHF. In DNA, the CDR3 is TGTGCCAGCAGTGCCCATAACAGGGGGCCCAATCAGCCCCAGCATTTT.

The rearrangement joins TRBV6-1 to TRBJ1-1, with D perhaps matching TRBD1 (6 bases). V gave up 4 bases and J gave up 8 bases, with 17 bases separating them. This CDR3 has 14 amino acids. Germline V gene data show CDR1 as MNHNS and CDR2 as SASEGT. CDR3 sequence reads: CASSGPLGQLEAFF. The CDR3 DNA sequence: TGTGCCAGCAGTGGGCCCTTAGGACAGTTGGAAGCTTTCTTT.

The CDR3 DNA follows: TGTGCCAGCAGCTTAGCTGGGTCTAACGAGCAGTACTTC. As protein: CASSLAGSNEQYF. The chain combines TRBV7-8 with TRBJ2-7; no firm D call. This CDR3 is 13 amino acids long. Trimming removed 0 bases at V and 5 bases at J, with 8 bases between. From germline, CDR1 is SGHVS and CDR2 FQNEAQ.

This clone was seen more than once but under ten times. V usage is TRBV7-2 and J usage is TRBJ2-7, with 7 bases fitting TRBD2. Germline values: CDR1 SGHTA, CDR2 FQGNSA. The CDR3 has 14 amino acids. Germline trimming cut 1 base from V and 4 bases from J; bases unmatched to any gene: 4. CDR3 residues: CASSLGGGMYEQYF. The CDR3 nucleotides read TGTGCCAGCAGCTTAGGCGGGGGAATGTACGAGCAGTACTTC.

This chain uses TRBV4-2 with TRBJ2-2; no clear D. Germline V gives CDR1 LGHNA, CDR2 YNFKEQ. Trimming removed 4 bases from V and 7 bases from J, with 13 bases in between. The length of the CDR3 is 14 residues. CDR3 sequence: CASSLSRASGELFF. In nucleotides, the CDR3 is TGTGCCAGCAGCCTCTCCCGGGCAAGCGGGGAGCTGTTTTTT.

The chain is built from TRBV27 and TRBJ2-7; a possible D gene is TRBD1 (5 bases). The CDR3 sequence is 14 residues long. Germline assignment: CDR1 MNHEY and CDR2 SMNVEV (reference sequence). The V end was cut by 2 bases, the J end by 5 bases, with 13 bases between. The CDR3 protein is CASSLGRASHEQYF. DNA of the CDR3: TGTGCCAGCAGTTTAGGCAGGGCAAGTCACGAGCAGTACTTC.

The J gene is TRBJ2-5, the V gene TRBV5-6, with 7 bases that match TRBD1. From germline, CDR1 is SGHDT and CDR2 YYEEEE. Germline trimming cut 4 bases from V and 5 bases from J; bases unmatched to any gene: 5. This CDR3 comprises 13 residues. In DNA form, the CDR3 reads TGTGCCAGCAGCCGACAGGGCGGGGAGACCCAGTACTTC. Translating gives CASSRQGGETQYF.

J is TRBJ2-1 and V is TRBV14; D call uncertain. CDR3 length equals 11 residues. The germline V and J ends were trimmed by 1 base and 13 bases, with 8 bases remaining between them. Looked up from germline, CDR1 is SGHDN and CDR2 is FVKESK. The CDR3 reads CASSQARYQFF. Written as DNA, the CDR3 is TGTGCCAGCAGCCAAGCGCGGTATCAGTTCTTC.

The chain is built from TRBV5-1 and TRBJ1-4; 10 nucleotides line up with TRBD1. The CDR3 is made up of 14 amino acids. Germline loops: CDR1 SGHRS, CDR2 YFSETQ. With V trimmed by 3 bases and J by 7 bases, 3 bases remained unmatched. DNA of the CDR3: TGCGCCAGCAGCTCCGGACAGGGGGTTGAAAAACTGTTTTTT. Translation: CASSSGQGVEKLFF.

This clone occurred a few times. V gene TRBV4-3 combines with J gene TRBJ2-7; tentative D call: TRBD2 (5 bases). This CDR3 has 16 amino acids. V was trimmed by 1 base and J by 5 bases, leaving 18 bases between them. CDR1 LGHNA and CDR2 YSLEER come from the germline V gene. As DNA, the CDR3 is TGCGCCAGCAGCCAAGGACGAAGCCTACTCGGGGACGAGCAGTACTTC. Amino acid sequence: CASSQGRSLLGDEQYF.

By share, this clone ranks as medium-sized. This chain's CDR3 is CASSIWNTGELFF. For the CDR3, the DNA is TGTGCCAGTAGTATCTGGAACACCGGGGAGCTGTTTTTT. The rearrangement uses TRBV19 and TRBJ2-2; no definite D call. The CDR3 is 13 amino acids. Trimming removed 3 bases at V and 1 base at J, with 3 bases between. Germline lookup yields CDR1 LNHDA and CDR2 SQIVND (reference sequence). Full variable domain (remainder filled in from reference TRBV19 and TRBJ2-2): DGGITQSPKYLFRKEGQNVTLSCEQNLNHDAMYWYRQDPGQGLRLIYYSQIVNDFQKGDIAEGYSVSREKKESFPLTVTSAQKNPTAFYLCASSIWNTGELFFGEGSRLTVL.

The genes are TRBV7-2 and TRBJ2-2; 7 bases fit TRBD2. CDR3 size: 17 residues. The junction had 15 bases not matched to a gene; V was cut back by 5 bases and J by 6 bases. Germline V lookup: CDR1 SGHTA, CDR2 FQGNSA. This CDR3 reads CASSTIRDYQTPGELFF. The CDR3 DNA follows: TGTGCCAGCAGCACAATCCGGGACTACCAAACCCCCGGGGAGCTGTTTTTT.

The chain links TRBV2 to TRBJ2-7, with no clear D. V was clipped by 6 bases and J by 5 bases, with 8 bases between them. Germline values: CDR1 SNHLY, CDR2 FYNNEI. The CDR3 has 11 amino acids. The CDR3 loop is CASRQFNEQYF. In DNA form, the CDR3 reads TGTGCCAGCAGACAGTTTAACGAGCAGTACTTC. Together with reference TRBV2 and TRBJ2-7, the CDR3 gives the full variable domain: EPEVTQTPSHQVTQMGQEVILRCVPISNHLYFYWYRQILGQKVEFLVSFYNNEISEKSEIFDDQFSVERPDGSNFTLKIRSTKLEDSAMYFCASRQFNEQYFGPGTRLTVT.

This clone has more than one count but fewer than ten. CDR3 residues: CASSEYSWVSRGGELFF. CDR3 DNA: TGTGCCAGCAGTGAATATTCTTGGGTTAGCAGAGGCGGGGAGCTGTTTTTT. V usage is TRBV2 and J usage is TRBJ2-2; no reliable D call. V was clipped by 2 bases and J by 7 bases, with 20 bases between them. This CDR3 is built from 17 residues. Per germline, CDR1 SNHLY and CDR2 FYNNEI.

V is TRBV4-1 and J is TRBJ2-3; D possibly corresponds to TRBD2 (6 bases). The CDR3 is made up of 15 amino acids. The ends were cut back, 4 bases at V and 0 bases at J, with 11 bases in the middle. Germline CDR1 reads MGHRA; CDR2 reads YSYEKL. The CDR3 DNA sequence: TGCGCCAGCAGCCGGACGGGAGCTAGCACAGATACGCAGTATTTT. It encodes CASSRTGASTDTQYF.

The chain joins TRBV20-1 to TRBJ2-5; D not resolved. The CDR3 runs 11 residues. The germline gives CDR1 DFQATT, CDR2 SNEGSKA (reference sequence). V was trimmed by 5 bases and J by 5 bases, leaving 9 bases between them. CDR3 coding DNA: TGCAGTGCTCCCGGATGGGAGACCCAGTACTTC. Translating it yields CSAPGWETQYF.

The CDR3 nucleotides are TGTGCCAGCACCGGTAGCTCTGGAAACACCATATATTTT. It translates to CASTGSSGNTIYF. The chain links TRBV2 to TRBJ1-3; D uncertain. The CDR3 spans 13 residues. The V end was cut by 7 bases, the J end by 0 bases, with 7 bases between. Germline V gene lookup returns CDR1 SNHLY and CDR2 FYNNEI.

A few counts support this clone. CDR3 coding DNA: TGTGCCAGCAGCCAACGTAGCGGGAGGTGGTCAGATACGCAGTATTTT. Protein sequence: CASSQRSGRWSDTQYF. The rearrangement uses TRBV14 and TRBJ2-3, with 10 bases fitting TRBD2. This CDR3 has 16 residues. With V trimmed by 2 bases and J by 4 bases, 6 bases remained unmatched. Germline CDR1 is SGHDN and CDR2 is FVKESK.

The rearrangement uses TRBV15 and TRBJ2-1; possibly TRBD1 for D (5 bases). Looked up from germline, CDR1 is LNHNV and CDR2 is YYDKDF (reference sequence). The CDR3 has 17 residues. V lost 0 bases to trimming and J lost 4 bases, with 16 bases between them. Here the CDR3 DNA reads TGTGCCACCAGCAGAGATCTGACAGCTCCTACGTACAATGAGCAGTTCTTC. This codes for CATSRDLTAPTYNEQFF.

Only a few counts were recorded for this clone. In DNA form, the CDR3 reads TGTGCCAGCTCACCGCAAAAATATAGCAATCAGCCCCAGCATTTT. Translating gives CASSPQKYSNQPQHF. This rearrangement joins TRBV18 to TRBJ1-5; D is unclear. This CDR3 region has 15 residues. Between the trimmed V and J ends, which lost 3 bases and 0 bases, there was a span of 9 bases. CDR1 and CDR2 (germline): KGHSH, LQKENI. Looking up the rest from reference TRBV18 and TRBJ1-5 gives the full variable domain: NAGVMQNPRHLVRRRGQEARLRCSPMKGHSHVYWYRQLPEEGLKFMVYLQKENIIDESGMPKERFSAEFPKEGPSILRIQQVVRGDSAAYFCASSPQKYSNQPQHFGDGTRLSIL.